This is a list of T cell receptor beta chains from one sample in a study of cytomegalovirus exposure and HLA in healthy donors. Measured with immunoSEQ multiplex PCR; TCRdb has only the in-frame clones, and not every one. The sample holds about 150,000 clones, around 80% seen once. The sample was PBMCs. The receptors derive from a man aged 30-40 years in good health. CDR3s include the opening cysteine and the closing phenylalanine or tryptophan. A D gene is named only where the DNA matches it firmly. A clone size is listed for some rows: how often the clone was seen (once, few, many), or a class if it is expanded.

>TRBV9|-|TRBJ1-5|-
CASSTGTPNQPQHF
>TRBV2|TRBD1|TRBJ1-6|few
CASTQGVGVSPLHF
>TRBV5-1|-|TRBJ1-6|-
CASSLKSGRGDSPLHF
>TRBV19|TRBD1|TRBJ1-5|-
CASSSRGRGSQPQHF
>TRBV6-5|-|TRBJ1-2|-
CASSYSIPPGGYTF
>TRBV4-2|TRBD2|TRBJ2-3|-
CASSQGGAGARDTQYF
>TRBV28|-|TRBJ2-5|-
CASSLGGTGETQYF
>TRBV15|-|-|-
CATSRDRVVAYEQYF
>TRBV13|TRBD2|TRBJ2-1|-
CASSPRGAGDNEQFF
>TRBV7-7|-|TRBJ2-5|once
CASSSLEQETQYF
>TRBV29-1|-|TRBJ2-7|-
CSVVGGQSSYEQYF
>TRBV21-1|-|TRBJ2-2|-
CASSARQGAGELFF
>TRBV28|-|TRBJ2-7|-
CASSLITPGRIYEQYF
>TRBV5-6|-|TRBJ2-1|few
CASSLVGDEQFF
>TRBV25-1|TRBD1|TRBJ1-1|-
CASGRPPSRDRAADETFF
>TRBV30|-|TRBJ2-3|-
CAWMALAVGTDTQYF
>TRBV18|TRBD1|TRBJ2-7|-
CASSPPGQAYEQYF
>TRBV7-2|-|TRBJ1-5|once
CASSLEGDQPQHF